These T cell receptor beta chains were read from a single sample in a study of cytomegalovirus exposure and HLA in healthy donors. Profiled with immunoSEQ multiplex PCR; TCRdb holds only in-frame clones, not every one. The sample has 170,000 or so clones; around 80% are singletons. Sequencing was performed on PBMCs. These receptors were collected from a man aged 35-49 years in good health and CMV-seronegative. Each CDR3 is given with its conserved first and last residue. D genes are given only for firm matches. Size values are once, few and many counts, or a class for expanded clones, and some rows have none.

13,.,TRBV4-3,TRBJ1-1,.,CASSQDRNTEAFF,TGCGCCAGCAGCCAAGATCGGAACACTGAAGCTTTCTTT
15,once,TRBV10-2,TRBJ2-3,TRBD2,CASSDWRGFTDTQYF,TGCGCCAGCAGTGACTGGCGGGGGTTCACAGATACGCAGTATTTT
15,.,TRBV11-1,TRBJ2-7,TRBD1,CASSLRTGATYEQYF,TGTGCCAGCAGCTTACGGACAGGGGCCACCTACGAGCAGTACTTC
15,.,TRBV5-4,TRBJ2-5,.,CASSSRVAGKETQYF,TGTGCCAGCAGCTCGCGGGTAGCTGGTAAAGAGACCCAGTACTTC
15,.,TRBV6-5,TRBJ1-1,TRBD1,CASSYWTGQNTEAFF,TGTGCCAGCAGTTACTGGACAGGGCAGAACACTGAAGCTTTCTTT
15,once,TRBV19,TRBJ1-2,TRBD1,CASSQEGTARGGYTF,TGTGCCAGTAGCCAGGAAGGGACAGCCCGAGGGGGCTACACCTTC
13,.,TRBV19,TRBJ1-2,.,CASSPSGNYGYTF,TGTGCCAGTAGCCCTTCCGGTAACTATGGCTACACCTTC
14,.,TRBV10-2,TRBJ2-2,TRBD2,CATRRGGNTGELFF,TGCGCTACCAGGCGGGGGGGCAACACCGGGGAGCTGTTTTTT
17,.,TRBV4-1,TRBJ2-2,TRBD2,CASSSYLSGVNTGELFF,TGCGCCAGCAGCTCTTACCTTAGCGGGGTAAACACCGGGGAGCTGTTTTTT
14,.,TRBV5-4,TRBJ1-2,.,CASSPEGGNYGYTF,TGTGCCAGCAGCCCCGAAGGAGGAAACTATGGCTACACCTTC
13,.,TRBV13,TRBJ2-3,TRBD1,CASSRGQGDTQYF,TGTGCCAGCAGCAGGGGACAGGGGGATACGCAGTATTTT
14,.,TRBV19,TRBJ1-5,.,CASSISRGNQPQHF,TGTGCCAGTAGTATTTCCAGGGGCAATCAGCCCCAGCATTTT
11,once,TRBV29-1,TRBJ2-4,.,CSVGSGTIWYF,.
17,.,TRBV12-1,TRBJ2-3,.,CASSPVGQGSSTDTQYF,.
14,.,TRBV7-2,TRBJ2-7,.,CASSFSQGLYEQYF,TGTGCCAGCAGCTTTTCACAGGGCCTCTACGAGCAGTACTTC